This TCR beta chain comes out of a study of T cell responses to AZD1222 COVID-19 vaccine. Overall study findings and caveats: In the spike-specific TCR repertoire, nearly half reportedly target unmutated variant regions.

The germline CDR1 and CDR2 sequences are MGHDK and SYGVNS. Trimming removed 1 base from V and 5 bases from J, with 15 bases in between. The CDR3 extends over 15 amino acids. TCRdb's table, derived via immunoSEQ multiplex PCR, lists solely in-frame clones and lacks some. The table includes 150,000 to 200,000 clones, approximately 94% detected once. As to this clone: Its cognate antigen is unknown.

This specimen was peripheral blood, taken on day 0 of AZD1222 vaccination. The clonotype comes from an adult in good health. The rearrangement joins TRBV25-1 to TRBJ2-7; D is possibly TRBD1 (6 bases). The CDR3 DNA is TGTGCCAGCAGTGAATCAGGGGCCCTGATGAACGAGCAGTACTTC. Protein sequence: CASSESGALMNEQYF.